This passage covers 11 T cell receptor beta chains from one sample sequenced in a study of cytomegalovirus exposure and HLA in healthy donors (dated by TCRdb to about 2017). Library prep was done by the immunoSEQ multiplex PCR assay. TCRdb carries this immuneACCESS record with in-frame sequences only. Its versions omit some clonotypes, under half of them owing to an unresolved V gene in the studies checked, with the rest unexplained. The sample data list fewer than 75,000 clones, and approximately 96% of these were observed just once. The ten largest clones capture less than 4% of the sample. Sequenced sample: PBMCs. These receptors all stem from a man between 18 and 29 years old in good health and CMV-seronegative.

The rearrangement links TRBV7-3 to TRBJ2-1; 9 nucleotides match TRBD1. Germline CDR1 reads SGHTA; CDR2 reads FQGTGA. The CDR3 runs to 15 residues. After removal of 5 bases from V and 8 bases from J, the junction contained 10 bases not matched to a gene. This CDR3 is CASSPRRTGDDEQFF. In DNA, the CDR3 is TGTGCCAGCAGCCCCCGGCGGACAGGGGACGATGAGCAGTTCTTC.

The count of this clone is one. This chain joins TRBV4-1 and TRBJ2-3; D is uncertain. The CDR3 consists of 14 residues. V dropped 4 bases and J dropped 3 bases, with 11 bases sitting between them. Germline CDR1 is MGHRA and CDR2 is YSYEKL. CDR3 nucleotide sequence: TGCGCCAGCAGCCCTCCCCTGACTACAGATACGCAGTATTTT. Translation: CASSPPLTTDTQYF.

Here the CDR3 DNA reads TGTGCCAGCTCACCCCGCCAGACGAACACCGGGGAGCTGTTTTTT. It yields the protein CASSPRQTNTGELFF. The chain has TRBV18 and TRBJ2-2; no reliable D call. This CDR3 spans 15 amino acids. The germline V and J ends were trimmed by 3 bases and 0 bases, with 8 bases remaining between them. Germline V CDR1 and CDR2: KGHSH, LQKENI. The full variable domain, completed using reference TRBV18 and TRBJ2-2, is NAGVMQNPRHLVRRRGQEARLRCSPMKGHSHVYWYRQLPEEGLKFMVYLQKENIIDESGMPKERFSAEFPKEGPSILRIQQVVRGDSAAYFCASSPRQTNTGELFFGEGSRLTVL.

The CDR3, as DNA: TGTGCCAGTTACGGGGGGGGGTTTGATGGCTACACCTTC. Translating gives CASYGGGFDGYTF. This sequence joins TRBV6-5 and TRBJ1-2, with D possibly being TRBD1 (5 bases). The CDR3 loop spans 13 amino acids. Germline V gene sequence: CDR1 MNHEY, CDR2 SVGAGI. V was clipped by 9 bases and J by 6 bases, with 17 bases between them.

This chain links TRBV5-1 with TRBJ1-2, with D perhaps TRBD1 (6 bases). The V gene's germline CDR1 is SGHRS and CDR2 YFSETQ. The CDR3 contains 14 residues. The V end was cut by 1 base, the J end by 4 bases, with 11 bases between. CDR3 loop: CASSLRDTFYGYTF. For the CDR3, the DNA is TGCGCCAGCAGCTTGCGGGACACCTTCTATGGCTACACCTTC.

The gene calls are TRBV30 and TRBJ2-5, with D possibly matching TRBD2 (5 bases). The V gene lost 2 bases and the J gene lost 1 base, with 14 bases spanning the gap. CDR1 is GTSNPN, CDR2 SVGIG, per germline (reference sequence). The CDR3 sequence is 15 residues long. CDR3 DNA sequence: TGTGCCTGGAGTCGGATCGGGATCGTCCAAGAGACCCAGTACTTC. The encoded protein is CAWSRIGIVQETQYF.

This chain joins TRBV7-7 and TRBJ2-5; TRBD1 agrees at 7 bases. J was trimmed by 2 bases and V by 2 bases; bases with no gene match: 2. Germline lookup yields CDR1 SSHAT and CDR2 FNYEAQ (reference sequence). The CDR3 is made up of 14 amino acids. CDR3 sequence: CASSLRGRQETQYF. The CDR3 bases are TGTGCCAGCAGCTTAAGGGGGCGGCAAGAGACCCAGTACTTC. Looking up the rest from reference TRBV7-7 and TRBJ2-5 gives the full variable domain: GAGVSQSPRYKVTKRGQDVTLRCDPISSHATLYWYQQALGQGPEFLTYFNYEAQPDKSGLPSDRFSAERPEGSISTLTIQRTEQRDSAMYRCASSLRGRQETQYFGPGTRLLVL.

The chain combines TRBV29-1 with TRBJ1-2, with D possibly being TRBD1 (5 bases). The CDR3 consists of 15 residues. Germline V gene data show CDR1 as SQVTM and CDR2 as ANQGSEA. Trimming left V 4 bases short and J 0 bases short, with 15 bases between. The CDR3 nucleotides are TGCAGCGTTGGTATTCAGGGCACCCCTAACTATGGCTACACCTTC. This gives the protein CSVGIQGTPNYGYTF.

This sequence joins TRBV19 and TRBJ1-5, with D perhaps matching TRBD1 (6 bases). V was pared by 3 bases and J by 3 bases, with 9 bases between. Germline V gene data show CDR1 as LNHDA and CDR2 as SQIVND (reference sequence). The CDR3 totals 14 residues. The CDR3 loop reads CASSIWGPNQPQHF. The CDR3 bases are TGTGCCAGTAGTATTTGGGGGCCCAATCAGCCCCAGCATTTT. The complete variable domain, with remaining parts taken from reference TRBV19 and TRBJ1-5, reads DGGITQSPKYLFRKEGQNVTLSCEQNLNHDAMYWYRQDPGQGLRLIYYSQIVNDFQKGDIAEGYSVSREKKESFPLTVTSAQKNPTAFYLCASSIWGPNQPQHFGDGTRLSIL.

The chain has TRBV4-3 and TRBJ2-2; D not resolved. In germline, CDR1 is LGHNA, CDR2 YSLEER. Between the trimmed V and J ends, which lost 0 bases and 4 bases, there was a span of 3 bases. The CDR3 runs to 13 residues. The CDR3 here is CASSQDITGELFF. Here the CDR3 DNA reads TGCGCCAGCAGCCAAGATATCACCGGGGAGCTGTTTTTT.

The DNA of the CDR3 is TGTGCCAGCAGTTCAAGGACAGGGACAGATACGCAGTATTTT. Translating gives CASSSRTGTDTQYF. The genes are TRBV27 and TRBJ2-3; TRBD1 matches 8 bases. The V gene end was trimmed by 4 bases and the J gene end by 3 bases; junction bases not matched to a gene: 3. The CDR3 contains 14 residues. CDR1 is MNHEY, CDR2 SMNVEV, per germline (reference sequence).